These 23 T cell receptor beta chains share one sample of origin, sequenced in a study of identical twins. TCRdb re-called the 5' RACE reads through MiXCR, storing one row per CDR3 protein. The sample lists some 96,000 distinct CDR3 sequences; 5.9% were seen once. Sample: memory T cells sorted from blood. The receptors were sampled from a woman between 50 and 59 years old in good health.

This clonotype was recorded at least ten times. V and J are TRBV5-1 and TRBJ2-1, with 7 bases fitting TRBD2. This CDR3 has 14 residues. Losses at the gene ends were 4 bases for V and 12 bases for J; bases not matched to a gene: 13. The germline V gene has CDR1 SGHRS and CDR2 YFSETQ. The DNA for the CDR3 is TGCGCCAGCAGCAGGGACGGGGATGGGGGGGTGCAGTTCTTC. It yields the protein CASSRDGDGGVQFF.

This clonotype has ten or more counts. The gene calls are TRBV12-3 or TRBV12-4 and TRBJ1-2; D is possibly TRBD1 (5 bases). Trimming took 5 bases from V and 6 from J, leaving 19 bases between them. The CDR3 has 15 residues. The CDR3 protein is CASSPGTGLTDGYTF. The CDR3 DNA is TGTGCCAGCAGTCCGGGGACGGGGCTTACGGATGGCTACACCTTC.

This clonotype was seen a handful of times. The chain employs TRBV5-4 and TRBJ2-3; D unclear. The CDR3 is made up of 14 amino acids. The germline V gene has CDR1 SGHNT and CDR2 YYREEE (reference sequence). V lost 4 bases to trimming and J lost 3 bases, with 12 bases between them. The CDR3 DNA reads TGTGCCAGCAGCGGAGCGTCAAGGACAGATACGCAGTATTTT. This translates into CASSGASRTDTQYF. Looking up the rest from reference TRBV5-4 and TRBJ2-3 gives the full variable domain: ETGVTQSPTHLIKTRGQQVTLRCSSQSGHNTVSWYQQALGQGPQFIFQYYREEENGRGNFPPRFSGLQFPNYSSELNVNALELDDSALYLCASSGASRTDTQYFGPGTRLTVL.

This clonotype was seen ten or more times. The rearrangement links TRBV29-1 to TRBJ1-2, with D unclear. V shed 3 bases and J shed 14 bases, with 19 bases lying between them. CDR1 and CDR2 from the germline V gene are SQVTM and ANQGSEA. There are 12 residues in the CDR3. CDR3 in DNA: TGCAGCGTTGATACTGGGCAAGGGTTGGGAACCTTC. This translates into CSVDTGQGLGTF.

This clonotype was picked up many times. The V gene is TRBV5-1, the J gene TRBJ1-6; 9 positions agree with TRBD1. There are 15 residues in the CDR3. Germline CDR1 and CDR2: SGHRS and YFSETQ. After removal of 4 bases from V and 9 bases from J, the junction contained 8 bases not matched to a gene. The CDR3 loop is CASSGGQGRGSPLHF. The CDR3 DNA follows: TGCGCCAGCAGCGGAGGACAGGGGCGAGGTTCACCCCTCCACTTT. Full variable domain (outside the CDR3, taken from reference TRBV5-1 and TRBJ1-6): KAGVTQTPRYLIKTRGQQVTLSCSPISGHRSVSWYQQTPGQGLQFLFEYFSETQRNKGNFPGRFSGRQFSNSRSEMNVSTLELGDSALYLCASSGGQGRGSPLHFGNGTRLTVT.

The sample holds many counts of this clonotype. The chain couples TRBV3-1 to TRBJ1-1, with D perhaps matching TRBD1 (6 bases). V shed 3 bases and J shed 7 bases, with 15 bases lying between them. The germline V gene encodes CDR1 LGHDT and CDR2 YNNKEL (reference sequence). The CDR3 consists of 14 residues. DNA of the CDR3: TGTGCCAGCAGCCATCCGGGACAAGTCCGTGAAGCTTTCTTT. It specifies CASSHPGQVREAFF.

This clonotype was seen ten or more times. The V call is TRBV7-8, the J call TRBJ2-7; D may correspond to TRBD1 or TRBD2 (7 bases each). Germline CDR1 reads SGHVS; CDR2 reads FQNEAQ. V lost 10 bases to trimming and J lost 3 bases, with 10 bases between them. This CDR3 is 11 amino acids long. CDR3 nucleotides: TGTGCCACAGGGGGGGACTACGAGCAGTACTTC. Translated, it gives CATGGDYEQYF.

This clonotype was counted at least ten times. The gene calls are TRBV24-1 and TRBJ2-1; 8 bases are shared with TRBD2. Germline CDR1 reads KGHDR; CDR2 reads SFDVKD. V dropped 5 bases and J dropped 8; count of bases not matched to a gene: 10. This CDR3 has 15 residues. The CDR3 loop reads CATSGTGTRSDEQFF. In DNA form, the CDR3 reads TGTGCCACCAGTGGCACCGGGACTAGGAGCGATGAGCAGTTCTTC.

This clonotype has only a few counts. V is TRBV5-6 and J is TRBJ1-5, with D maybe TRBD1 (6 bases). In germline, CDR1 is SGHDT, CDR2 YYEEEE. V was pared by 0 bases and J by 4 bases, with 11 bases between. The CDR3 is 15 amino acids. CDR3 region: CASSLGQGINQPQHF. CDR3 DNA: TGTGCCAGCAGCTTGGGCCAGGGGATAAATCAGCCCCAGCATTTT.

The gene calls are TRBV20-1 and TRBJ2-1; possibly TRBD2 for D (6 bases). Trimming pared 4 bases from V and 4 bases from J, leaving 20 bases between. The CDR3 length is 16 residues. CDR1 DFQATT and CDR2 SNEGSKA come from the germline V gene (reference sequence). CDR3 coding DNA: TGCAGTGCTACCCAGACCGGGACTCCCAATTACAATGAGCAGTTCTTC. It is translated as CSATQTGTPNYNEQFF.

This clonotype was counted many times. The V gene is TRBV7-6, the J gene TRBJ2-7, with 13 bases lining up with TRBD2. V lost 5 bases, J lost 6 bases, and 10 bases stayed unmatched. Per the germline V gene, CDR1 is SGHVS and CDR2 is FNYEAQ. The CDR3 runs to 16 residues. The CDR3 DNA reads as TGTGCCAGCAGCCCCGGGACTAGCGGGATCATCGGCGAGCAGTACTTC. Amino acids: CASSPGTSGIIGEQYF.

The rearrangement uses TRBV24-1 and TRBJ2-3; weak D call: TRBD2 (6 bases). The CDR3 length is 13 residues. Germline CDR1 KGHDR, CDR2 SFDVKD. With 5 bases removed from V and 7 bases from J, the gap between germline ends came to 12 bases. The CDR3: CATSVTGTYTQYF. DNA of the CDR3: TGTGCCACCAGTGTCACCGGGACTTATACGCAGTATTTT.

This clonotype was detected ten times or more. The gene calls are TRBV3-1 and TRBJ1-6, with 7 bases matching TRBD1. V lost 0 bases, J lost 7 bases, and 3 bases stayed unmatched. Germline CDR1 is LGHDT and CDR2 is YNNKEL (reference sequence). The CDR3 length is 15 residues. The chain's CDR3 is CASSQEQGKNSPLHF. CDR3 DNA sequence: TGTGCCAGCAGCCAAGAACAGGGGAAAAATTCACCCCTCCACTTT.

This clonotype was recorded at least ten times. The J gene is TRBJ2-1, the V gene TRBV27; 12 bases line up with TRBD2. Losses at the gene ends were 7 bases for V and 7 bases for J; bases not matched to a gene: 5. The length of the CDR3 is 14 residues. The V gene's germline CDR1 is MNHEY and CDR2 SMNVEV (reference sequence). CDR3 nucleotides: TGTGCCAGCAATCTAGCGGGAGGGCCAAATGAGCAGTTCTTC. Protein: CASNLAGGPNEQFF.

This clonotype was counted many times. The chain recombines TRBV7-9 with TRBJ1-2; TRBD1 is a possible D gene (5 bases). This CDR3 region has 14 residues. Per the germline V gene, CDR1 is SEHNR and CDR2 is FQNEAQ (reference sequence). Between the trimmed V and J ends, which lost 5 bases and 7 bases, there was a span of 17 bases. CDR3 sequence: CASSLWVQGGGYTF. CDR3 DNA: TGTGCCAGCAGCCTGTGGGTCCAGGGAGGTGGCTACACCTTC.

The table lists this clonotype with a few counts. The chain couples TRBV19 to TRBJ1-2; TRBD1 matches at 8 bases. CDR1 and CDR2 (germline): LNHDA, SQIVND (reference sequence). V dropped 7 bases and J dropped 8; count of bases not matched to a gene: 12. The length of the CDR3 is 14 residues. In DNA form, the CDR3 reads TGTGCCAGTAACGACAGGGGTTCAAGATTCGGCTACACCTTC. Protein sequence: CASNDRGSRFGYTF.

This clonotype showed up many times. The genes are TRBV7-9 and TRBJ2-3, with D hard to call. The V and J ends lost 5 bases and 2 bases respectively, with 2 bases between them. The CDR3 is made up of 11 amino acids. Germline CDR1 reads SEHNR; CDR2 reads FQNEAQ (reference sequence). Written as DNA, the CDR3 is TGTGCCAGCAGCATCACAGATACGCAGTATTTT. This codes for CASSITDTQYF.

This clonotype has just a few counts. The chain links TRBV7-3 to TRBJ2-5; perhaps TRBD2 as D (5 bases). V was clipped by 5 bases and J by 5 bases, with 9 bases between them. This CDR3 spans 12 amino acids. CDR1 is SGHTA and CDR2 is FQGTGA in the germline V gene. In DNA form, the CDR3 reads TGTGCCAGCAGCGCCACGGGGGAGACCCAGTACTTC. The encoded protein is CASSATGETQYF.

This clonotype was recorded at least ten times. The chain carries TRBV3-1 and TRBJ2-3, with 8 bases matching TRBD2. V was clipped by 1 base and J by 4 bases; unmatched bases: 4. The CDR3 length is 15 residues. Per germline, CDR1 LGHDT and CDR2 YNNKEL (reference sequence). In nucleotides, the CDR3 is TGTGCCAGCAGCCAAGTGAGCGGGAGACCAGATACGCAGTATTTT. Protein sequence: CASSQVSGRPDTQYF.

This clonotype was recorded a few times. The genes are TRBV6-6 and TRBJ2-1, with D perhaps matching TRBD1 or TRBD2 (5 bases each). CDR1 MNHNY and CDR2 SVGAGI come from the germline V gene (reference sequence). The CDR3 is 15 amino acids. The ends were cut back, 4 bases at V and 0 bases at J, with 10 bases in the middle. The CDR3 here is CASSSGPSSYNEQFF. The CDR3 DNA sequence: TGTGCCAGCAGTTCGGGACCCAGCTCCTACAATGAGCAGTTCTTC.

This clonotype showed up many times. In nucleotides, the CDR3 is TGTGCCAGCAGCCGGACTGCCCCAGAGACCCAGTACTTC. Its protein is CASSRTAPETQYF. The J gene is TRBJ2-5, the V gene TRBV7-3; tentatively, D is TRBD2 (5 bases). V shed 5 bases and J shed 4 bases, with 11 bases lying between them. Germline CDR1 and CDR2: SGHTA and FQGTGA. CDR3 length equals 13 residues.

The J gene is TRBJ2-2, the V gene TRBV19; 7 bases map to TRBD1. V lost 6 bases and J lost 5; bases outside the gene matches: 12. Germline loops: CDR1 LNHDA, CDR2 SQIVND (reference sequence). The CDR3 sequence is 16 residues long. The CDR3 DNA reads as TGTGCCAGTAGCCAAACAGGGGCCCTGATGACCGGGGAGCTGTTTTTT. It is translated as CASSQTGALMTGELFF.

In its sample, this clonotype was seen many times. V usage is TRBV5-1 and J usage is TRBJ2-2; D gene ambiguous. The CDR3 has 14 amino acids. CDR1 is SGHRS, CDR2 YFSETQ, per germline. The germline V and J ends were trimmed by 5 bases and 2 bases, with 10 bases remaining between them. The CDR3 protein is CASRAEINTGELFF. The CDR3, as DNA: TGCGCCAGCAGGGCAGAGATAAACACCGGGGAGCTGTTTTTT.